This TCR beta chain was recovered during a study of monozygotic twins with inflammatory bowel disease. TCRdb re-called the 5' RACE reads; every CDR3 protein appears as one record, without DNA. The listing records more than 300,000 distinct CDR3 sequences. In regard to this clonotype: Antigen specificity is unknown.

Study-level findings and limits: Twins classed as concordant or discordant showed no difference in repertoire similarity, possibly from limited power. Results did not support any single strong IBD-associated signal or clonotype. Healthy co-twins exceeded IBD patients in TCRbeta diversity as measured by inverse Simpson.

The receptor was derived from a human donor with ulcerative colitis or Crohn's disease, or a healthy co-twin of an affected twin (not recorded which). The sample consisted of blood.

The CDR3 reads CTSSLENREFSQYF. The J gene is TRBJ2-3, the V gene TRBV7-2; without DNA, the TCRdb call of TRBD2 cannot be checked. CDR3 size: 14 residues. CDR1 and CDR2 (germline): SGHTA, FQGNSA.